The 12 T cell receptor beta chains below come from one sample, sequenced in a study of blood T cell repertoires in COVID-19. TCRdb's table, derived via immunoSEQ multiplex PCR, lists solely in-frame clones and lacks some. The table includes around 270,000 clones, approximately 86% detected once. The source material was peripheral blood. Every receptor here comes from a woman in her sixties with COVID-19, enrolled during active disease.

The DNA for the CDR3 is TGTGCCAGCAAAGGACAGGAGACCTACGAGCAGTACTTC. Translated: CASKGQETYEQYF. The chain couples TRBV2 to TRBJ2-7; 7 bases map to TRBD1. Germline CDR1 reads SNHLY; CDR2 reads FYNNEI. Trimming took 7 bases from V and 2 from J; bases not matched to a gene: 5. The CDR3 runs 13 residues.

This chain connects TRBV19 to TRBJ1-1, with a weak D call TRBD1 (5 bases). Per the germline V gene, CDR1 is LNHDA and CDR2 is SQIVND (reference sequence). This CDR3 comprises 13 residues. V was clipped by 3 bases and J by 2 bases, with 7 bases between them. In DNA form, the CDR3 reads TGTGCCAGTAGTATGACAGTAAACACTGAAGCTTTCTTT. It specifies CASSMTVNTEAFF.

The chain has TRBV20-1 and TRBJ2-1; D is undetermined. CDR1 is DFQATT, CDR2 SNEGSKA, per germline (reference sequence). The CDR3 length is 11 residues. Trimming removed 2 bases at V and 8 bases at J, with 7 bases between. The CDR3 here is CSARWAYEQFF. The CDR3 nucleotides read TGCAGTGCTAGATGGGCCTATGAGCAGTTCTTC.

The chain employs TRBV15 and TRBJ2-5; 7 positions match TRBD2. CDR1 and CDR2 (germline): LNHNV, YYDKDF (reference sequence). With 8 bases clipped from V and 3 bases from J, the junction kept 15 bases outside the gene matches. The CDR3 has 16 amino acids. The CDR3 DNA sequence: TGTGCCACCCGCCTTCCCGGGTCTAGCGGAGAAGAGACCCAGTACTTC. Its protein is CATRLPGSSGEETQYF.

The CDR3 here is CASSLGSTDTQYF. In DNA form, the CDR3 reads TGTGCCAGCAGCTTGGGCAGCACAGATACGCAGTATTTT. The chain is built from TRBV7-6 and TRBJ2-3, with D unresolved. Trimming removed 3 bases at V and 0 bases at J, with 4 bases between. Germline V gives CDR1 SGHVS, CDR2 FNYEAQ. The length of the CDR3 is 13 residues.

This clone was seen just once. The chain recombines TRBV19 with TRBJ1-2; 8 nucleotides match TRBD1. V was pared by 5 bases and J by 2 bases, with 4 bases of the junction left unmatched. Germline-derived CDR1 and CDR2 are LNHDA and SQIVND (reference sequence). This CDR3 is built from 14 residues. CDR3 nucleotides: TGTGCCAGTAGTTCGTACAGGGGGAACTATGGCTACACCTTC. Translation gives CASSSYRGNYGYTF. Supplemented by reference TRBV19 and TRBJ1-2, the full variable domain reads DGGITQSPKYLFRKEGQNVTLSCEQNLNHDAMYWYRQDPGQGLRLIYYSQIVNDFQKGDIAEGYSVSREKKESFPLTVTSAQKNPTAFYLCASSSYRGNYGYTFGSGTRLTVV.

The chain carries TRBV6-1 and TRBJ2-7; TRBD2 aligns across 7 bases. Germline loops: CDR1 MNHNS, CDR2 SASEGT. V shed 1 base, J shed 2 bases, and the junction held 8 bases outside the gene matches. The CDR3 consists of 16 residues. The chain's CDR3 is CASSEGPAGIPYEQYF. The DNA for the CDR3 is TGTGCCAGCAGTGAAGGTCCAGCGGGGATCCCCTACGAGCAGTACTTC.

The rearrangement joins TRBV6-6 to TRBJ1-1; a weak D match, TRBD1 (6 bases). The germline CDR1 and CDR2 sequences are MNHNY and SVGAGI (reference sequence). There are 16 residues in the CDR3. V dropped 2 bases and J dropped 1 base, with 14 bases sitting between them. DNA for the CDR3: TGTGCCAGCAGTTACACCACGGGACATTCGAACACTGAAGCTTTCTTT. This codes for CASSYTTGHSNTEAFF.

CDR3 nucleotide sequence: TGTGCCAGCAGCTTAAGCGTCGGGGAGCTGTTTTTT. The encoded protein is CASSLSVGELFF. This chain joins TRBV7-2 and TRBJ2-2; D remains ambiguous. V was cut by 2 bases and J by 7 bases, with 5 bases left in between. This CDR3 contains 12 residues. CDR1 SGHTA and CDR2 FQGNSA come from the germline V gene.

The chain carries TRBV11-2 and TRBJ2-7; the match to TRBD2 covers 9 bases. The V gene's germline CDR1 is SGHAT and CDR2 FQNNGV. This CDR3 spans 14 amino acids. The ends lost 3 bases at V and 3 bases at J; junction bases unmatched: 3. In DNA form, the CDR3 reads TGTGCCAGCAGCTTTAGCGGGAGAGACTACGAGCAGTACTTC. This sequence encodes CASSFSGRDYEQYF.

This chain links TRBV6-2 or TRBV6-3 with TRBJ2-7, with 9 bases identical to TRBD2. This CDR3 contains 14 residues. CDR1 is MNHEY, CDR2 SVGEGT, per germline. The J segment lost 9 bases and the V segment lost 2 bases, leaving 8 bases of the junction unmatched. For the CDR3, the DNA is TGTGCCAGCAGTTACCTAGCGGGAAAAGCAGCGCAGTACTTC. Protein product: CASSYLAGKAAQYF.

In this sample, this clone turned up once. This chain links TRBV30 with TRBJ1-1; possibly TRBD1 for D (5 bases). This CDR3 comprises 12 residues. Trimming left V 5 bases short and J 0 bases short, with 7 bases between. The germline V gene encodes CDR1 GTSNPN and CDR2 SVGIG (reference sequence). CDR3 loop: CAWYRLNTEAFF. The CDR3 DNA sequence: TGTGCCTGGTACAGGTTGAACACTGAAGCTTTCTTT. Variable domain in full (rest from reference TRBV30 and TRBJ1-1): SQTIHQWPATLVQPVGSPLSLECTVEGTSNPNLYWYRQAAGRGLQLLFYSVGIGQISSEVPQNLSASRPQDRQFILSSKKLLLSDSGFYLCAWYRLNTEAFFGQGTRLTVV.